The 19 T cell receptor beta chains listed next were all sequenced from one sample in a study of graft-versus-host responses after intestinal transplantation. Using immunoSEQ multiplex PCR, the repertoire was profiled, and TCRdb retains in-frame clones only, with some absent. The sample has about 47,000 clones; over 85% are singletons. The sequences come from PBMCs, collected around 27 months after a first intestinal transplant, on the day of a second. All receptors come from a human patient who received an intestinal transplant, so some T cells may come from the graft donor.

This chain connects TRBV29-1 to TRBJ1-4, with D perhaps matching TRBD1 (6 bases). Trimming stripped 5 bases from V and 5 bases from J, with 15 bases between. The CDR3 length is 14 residues. CDR1 and CDR2 (germline): SQVTM, ANQGSEA. CDR3 sequence: CSVLGGAGNEKLFF. Here the CDR3 DNA reads TGCAGCGTTTTAGGGGGGGCTGGCAATGAAAAACTGTTTTTT.

The V call is TRBV27, the J call TRBJ1-5; 7 nucleotides agree with TRBD1. This CDR3 is 15 amino acids long. V trimming: 5 bases; J trimming: 7 bases; junction bases outside the gene matches: 11. The V gene's germline CDR1 is MNHEY and CDR2 SMNVEV (reference sequence). The CDR3 loop is CASSPQTGRDQPQHF. CDR3 DNA sequence: TGTGCCAGCAGTCCTCAGACAGGGAGGGACCAGCCCCAGCATTTT.

The chain links TRBV2 to TRBJ1-5; 7 bases line up with TRBD1. The V gene end was trimmed by 6 bases and the J gene end by 3 bases; junction bases not matched to a gene: 8. Germline values: CDR1 SNHLY, CDR2 FYNNEI. The CDR3 length is 15 residues. CDR3 amino acids: CASRRQGTNNQPQHF. CDR3 DNA sequence: TGTGCCAGCAGGAGACAGGGTACGAACAATCAGCCCCAGCATTTT.

V is TRBV21-1 and J is TRBJ1-1; the table's TRBD1 call for D was not verified on the DNA. TRBV21-1 corresponds to a pseudogene. The CDR3 loop spans 16 amino acids. For the CDR3, the DNA is TGTGCCAGCAGCACCCTCATAGACACAATTCGCACTGAAGCTTTCTTT. Its translation is CASSTLIDTIRTEAFF.

The V call is TRBV7-9, the J call TRBJ2-7; either TRBD1 or TRBD2 may supply D (6 bases each). The CDR3 has 15 residues. Germline V gene lookup returns CDR1 SEHNR and CDR2 FQNEAQ (reference sequence). With 9 bases removed from V and 3 bases from J, the gap between germline ends came to 21 bases. This CDR3 reads CARPGERASLYEQYF. CDR3 nucleotides: TGTGCCAGACCAGGGGAGCGGGCTTCACTCTACGAGCAGTACTTC. Combining the CDR3 with reference TRBV7-9 and TRBJ2-7 gives the whole variable domain DTGVSQNPRHKITKRGQNVTFRCDPISEHNRLYWYRQTLGQGPEFLTYFQNEAQLEKSRLLSDRFSAERPKGSFSTLEIQRTEQGDSAMYLCARPGERASLYEQYFGPGTRLTVT.

Details on this clone: One end of the junction varies from germline; a read error may be responsible. V and J are TRBV7-7 and TRBJ1-1; D gene ambiguous. Germline loops: CDR1 SSHAT, CDR2 FNYEAQ (reference sequence). The CDR3 has 13 residues. CDR3 nucleotides: TGTGCTAGCAGCCGAGACCGGGGAAAAGAAGCTTTCTTT. It translates to CASSRDRGKEAFF.

The genes are TRBV2 and TRBJ2-3; D is unresolved. The CDR3 loop spans 13 amino acids. Trimming removed 7 bases from V and 3 bases from J, with 11 bases in between. Germline CDR1 SNHLY, CDR2 FYNNEI. CDR3 loop: CASILPQTDTQYF. CDR3 sequence (DNA): TGTGCCAGCATCCTCCCACAAACAGATACGCAGTATTTT.

The V and J genes are TRBV2 and TRBJ2-1, with no clear D. With 4 bases removed from V and 7 bases from J, the gap between germline ends came to 5 bases. Looked up from germline, CDR1 is SNHLY and CDR2 is FYNNEI. CDR3 length equals 11 residues. The CDR3, as DNA: TGTGCCAGCAGTGGTTCGAATGAGCAGTTCTTC. This codes for CASSGSNEQFF.

The chain joins TRBV6-5 to TRBJ2-2; D not resolved. This CDR3 has 15 residues. Germline V gene lookup returns CDR1 MNHEY and CDR2 SVGAGI. V lost 6 bases and J 7 bases, leaving 18 bases between the germline ends. In DNA, the CDR3 is TGTGCCAGCAGACCGGACCCGGCATTTATCGGGGAGCTGTTTTTT. Translation gives CASRPDPAFIGELFF.

This clone has a handful of counts. This chain connects TRBV19 to TRBJ1-4; no reliable D call. Trimming left V 2 bases short and J 0 bases short, with 7 bases between. The CDR3 is 15 amino acids. CDR1 LNHDA and CDR2 SQIVND come from the germline V gene (reference sequence). This CDR3 is CASSISGATNEKLFF. In DNA form, the CDR3 reads TGTGCCAGTAGTATAAGCGGTGCAACTAATGAAAAACTGTTTTTT. Full variable domain (rest looked up from reference TRBV19 and TRBJ1-4): DGGITQSPKYLFRKEGQNVTLSCEQNLNHDAMYWYRQDPGQGLRLIYYSQIVNDFQKGDIAEGYSVSREKKESFPLTVTSAQKNPTAFYLCASSISGATNEKLFFGSGTQLSVL.

The V gene is TRBV18, the J gene TRBJ1-1; D is uncertain. Germline loops: CDR1 KGHSH, CDR2 LQKENI. Trimming cost V 3 bases and J 6 bases, with 29 bases left between them. CDR3 length equals 19 residues. This CDR3 reads CASSPPTSARPAFFAEAFF. CDR3 bases: TGTGCCAGCTCACCCCCGACCTCGGCTCGTCCGGCCTTCTTCGCTGAAGCTTTCTTT. The full variable domain, with the rest looked up from reference TRBV18 and TRBJ1-1, is NAGVMQNPRHLVRRRGQEARLRCSPMKGHSHVYWYRQLPEEGLKFMVYLQKENIIDESGMPKERFSAEFPKEGPSILRIQQVVRGDSAAYFCASSPPTSARPAFFAEAFFGQGTRLTVV.

Only one count was recorded for this clone. The V call is TRBV28, the J call TRBJ2-3; 7 bases fit TRBD2. Trimming cost V 11 bases and J 4 bases; bases outside gene matches: 6. Germline loops: CDR1 MDHEN, CDR2 SYDVKM. This CDR3 has 12 residues. The DNA of the CDR3 is TGTGCCTGGGCTGGGGGGGCAGATACGCAGTATTTT. This gives the protein CAWAGGADTQYF. Complete variable domain (other parts from reference TRBV28 and TRBJ2-3): DVKVTQSSRYLVKRTGEKVFLECVQDMDHENMFWYRQDPGLGLRLIYFSYDVKMKEKGDIPEGYSVSREKKERFSLILESASTNQTSMYLCAWAGGADTQYFGPGTRLTVL.

The chain carries TRBV6-1 and TRBJ2-1; a weak D match, TRBD2 (5 bases). V lost 5 bases to trimming and J lost 4 bases, with 9 bases between them. In germline, CDR1 is MNHNS, CDR2 SASEGT. CDR3 size: 13 residues. CDR3 region: CASSSGVYNEQFF. The CDR3 DNA is TGTGCCAGCAGTAGCGGAGTGTACAATGAGCAGTTCTTC.

V usage is TRBV19 and J usage is TRBJ2-3; 10 nucleotides agree with TRBD1. Germline-derived CDR1 and CDR2 are LNHDA and SQIVND (reference sequence). The CDR3 spans 15 residues. Trimming at V came to 6 bases and at J to 4 bases, leaving 7 bases not matched to a gene. The CDR3 region is CASSPWTGGPDTQYF. The CDR3 bases are TGTGCCAGTAGCCCTTGGACAGGGGGGCCAGATACGCAGTATTTT.

The chain carries TRBV19 and TRBJ2-7, with TRBD1 identical over 8 bases. The CDR3 runs 13 residues. V was clipped by 3 bases and J by 5 bases; unmatched bases: 3. Germline V CDR1 and CDR2: LNHDA, SQIVND (reference sequence). This CDR3 is CASSMEDRDEQYF. The CDR3 DNA is TGTGCCAGTAGTATGGAGGACAGGGACGAGCAGTACTTC.

The chain has TRBV27 and TRBJ2-1; the match to TRBD2 covers 9 bases. The CDR3 covers 14 residues. In germline, CDR1 is MNHEY, CDR2 SMNVEV (reference sequence). V dropped 5 bases and J dropped 10; count of bases not matched to a gene: 9. CDR3 in amino acids: CASSAGLAPGEQFF. DNA of the CDR3: TGTGCCAGCAGTGCGGGACTAGCTCCCGGAGAGCAGTTCTTC.

J is TRBJ1-3 and V is TRBV7-2; D is possibly TRBD1 (6 bases). V was shortened by 3 bases and J by 3 bases, with 15 bases between the two germline ends. Germline V gene lookup returns CDR1 SGHTA and CDR2 FQGNSA. This CDR3 spans 16 amino acids. The CDR3 nucleotides are TGTGCCAGCAGCTTGTTCTTGTGGGACATTGGAAACACCATATATTTT. The encoded protein is CASSLFLWDIGNTIYF.

The V and J genes are TRBV6-6 and TRBJ2-3, with 7 bases matching TRBD2. The V gene's germline CDR1 is MNHNY and CDR2 SVGAGI (reference sequence). Trimming took 6 bases from V and 2 from J; bases not matched to a gene: 5. This CDR3 has 14 residues. DNA of the CDR3: TGTGCCAGCAGCCCGGGACTAACCACAGATACGCAGTATTTT. This encodes CASSPGLTTDTQYF.

This chain uses TRBV7-3 with TRBJ2-5; D could derive from TRBD1 or TRBD2 (7 bases each). Between the trimmed V and J ends, which lost 5 bases and 1 base, there was a span of 17 bases. This CDR3 has 16 residues. Per germline, CDR1 SGHTA and CDR2 FQGTGA. This chain's CDR3 is CASSPRGERGQETQYF. Here the CDR3 DNA reads TGTGCCAGCAGCCCCAGGGGGGAGCGGGGCCAAGAGACCCAGTACTTC.